The entry that follows covers one T cell receptor beta chain sequence. Original data processing: Reference gene primer amplification in the assay estimated nucleated cell counts. Sequenced by immunoSEQ multiplex PCR; TCRdb stores in-frame clones only, minus some. That table furnishes V, J and clone size, whereas the DNA furnished D and trimming. The data hold about 130,000 clones, with roughly 69% observed a single time. This sample is drawn from a study of blood T cell repertoires in COVID-19. At the level of the study: COVID-19 samples from acute and convalescent phases originated in the United States, Italy and Spain. T cells, B-cell-depleted T cells, or PBMCs supplied cDNA or gDNA.

Deletions cut 5 bases from V and 2 bases from J, with 25 bases between. Germline loops: CDR1 LNHDA, CDR2 SQIVND (reference sequence). The CDR3 runs to 18 residues. The receptor comes from a woman in her sixties or seventies with acute or convalescent COVID-19. The V and J genes are TRBV19 and TRBJ2-7; D is unresolved. Sequenced sample: peripheral blood. CDR3 amino acids: CASSLVVSSPLPPYEQYF. DNA of the CDR3: TGTGCCAGTAGTCTGGTGGTCTCAAGTCCACTCCCCCCCTACGAGCAGTACTTC.